Following are 24 T cell receptor beta chains from one sample sequenced in a study of cytomegalovirus exposure and HLA in healthy donors. Only in-frame clones appear in the TCRdb table, and some are missing; sequencing was by immunoSEQ multiplex PCR. The data show about 150,000 clones, 85% to 90% seen once. Material for sequencing was PBMCs. These TCRs come from a woman in her 30s in good health and CMV-seropositive.

The CDR3 spells CSVLPGQVSYEQYF. CDR3 sequence (DNA): TGCAGCGTCCTACCGGGACAGGTCTCCTACGAGCAGTACTTC. The V and J genes are TRBV29-1 and TRBJ2-7; 8 bases line up with TRBD1. There are 14 residues in the CDR3. Losses at the gene ends were 6 bases for V and 0 bases for J; bases not matched to a gene: 7. Germline V gene lookup returns CDR1 SQVTM and CDR2 ANQGSEA.

The CDR3 DNA follows: TGTGCCAGCACCAACACAGGGAACACTGAAGCTTTCTTT. Translating gives CASTNTGNTEAFF. The V gene is TRBV25-1, the J gene TRBJ1-1; D might be TRBD1 (5 bases). There are 13 residues in the CDR3. Deletions cut 7 bases from V and 1 base from J, with 10 bases between. Germline V lookup: CDR1 MGHDK, CDR2 SYGVNS.

J is TRBJ2-1 and V is TRBV5-1; 12 bases line up with TRBD2. V dropped 0 bases and J dropped 0; count of bases not matched to a gene: 4. Looked up from germline, CDR1 is SGHRS and CDR2 is YFSETQ. The CDR3 length is 18 residues. The CDR3 nucleotides read TGCGCCAGCAGCTTGGGGGGACTAGCGGGTAGCTCCTACAATGAGCAGTTCTTC. Its translation is CASSLGGLAGSSYNEQFF.

The chain uses TRBV28 and TRBJ2-7; a possible D gene is TRBD2 (5 bases). V gave up 5 bases and J gave up 2 bases, with 22 bases separating them. The V gene's germline CDR1 is MDHEN and CDR2 SYDVKM. The CDR3 sequence is 17 residues long. The DNA of the CDR3 is TGTGCCAGCAGTCCTTCGTCCGGGGAGACGAGCCCCTACGAGCAGTACTTC. It specifies CASSPSSGETSPYEQYF. Variable domain in full (rest from reference TRBV28 and TRBJ2-7): DVKVTQSSRYLVKRTGEKVFLECVQDMDHENMFWYRQDPGLGLRLIYFSYDVKMKEKGDIPEGYSVSREKKERFSLILESASTNQTSMYLCASSPSSGETSPYEQYFGPGTRLTVT.

The rearrangement uses TRBV5-6 and TRBJ2-2; D possibly corresponds to TRBD2 (6 bases). Trimming shortened V by 4 bases and J by 4 bases, and 14 bases separated the two germline ends. This CDR3 contains 15 residues. Germline V CDR1 and CDR2: SGHDT, YYEEEE. This chain's CDR3 is CASSPNGGITGELFF. The CDR3 coding sequence is TGTGCCAGCAGCCCGAATGGAGGGATCACCGGGGAGCTGTTTTTT.

The rearrangement uses TRBV5-8 and TRBJ2-3, with TRBD2 matching 12 bases. The CDR3 covers 17 residues. Germline CDR1 and CDR2: SGHTS and YDEGEE. J gave up 8 bases and V 4 bases, and 14 bases lay outside the gene matches. CDR3 in amino acids: CASSTIGLAGREGTQYF. CDR3 nucleotides: TGTGCCAGCAGCACAATCGGACTAGCGGGGCGCGAGGGTACGCAGTATTTT.

The J gene is TRBJ2-5, the V gene TRBV7-7; unclear D gene. V shed 1 base and J shed 7 bases, with 4 bases lying between them. The germline V gene encodes CDR1 SSHAT and CDR2 FNYEAQ (reference sequence). This CDR3 spans 11 amino acids. The CDR3 DNA is TGTGCCAGCAGCTTAGGAGGGACCCAGTACTTC. It specifies CASSLGGTQYF.

The rearrangement links TRBV5-1 to TRBJ2-3, with D possibly matching TRBD2 (7 bases). The CDR3 totals 14 residues. From germline, CDR1 is SGHRS and CDR2 YFSETQ. Trimming removed 3 bases at V and 1 base at J, with 9 bases between. DNA for the CDR3: TGCGCCAGCAGCTCGGGGGGCGGCACAGATACGCAGTATTTT. It yields the protein CASSSGGGTDTQYF. The entire variable domain, with the rest obtained from reference TRBV5-1 and TRBJ2-3, is as follows: KAGVTQTPRYLIKTRGQQVTLSCSPISGHRSVSWYQQTPGQGLQFLFEYFSETQRNKGNFPGRFSGRQFSNSRSEMNVSTLELGDSALYLCASSSGGGTDTQYFGPGTRLTVL.

This sequence joins TRBV11-3 and TRBJ2-2, with D possibly matching TRBD2 (5 bases). V dropped 0 bases and J dropped 5 bases, with 10 bases sitting between them. This CDR3 has 15 amino acids. CDR1 is SGHNT, CDR2 YENEEA, per germline. CDR3 in DNA: TGTGCCAGCAGCTTAGAGGGAGAGGGAACCGGGGAGCTGTTTTTT. It codes for CASSLEGEGTGELFF.

The chain links TRBV10-2 to TRBJ2-3, with a weak D call TRBD1 (7 bases). The CDR3 totals 15 residues. The V and J ends lost 7 bases and 0 bases respectively, with 14 bases between them. CDR1 and CDR2 (germline): WSHSY, SAAADI. CDR3 region: CASTPTGTSTDTQYF. DNA of the CDR3: TGCGCCAGCACCCCGACAGGGACTAGCACAGATACGCAGTATTTT.

This clone turned up a few times. The chain employs TRBV7-8 and TRBJ1-3; D call uncertain. Trimming shortened V by 1 base and J by 11 bases, and 9 bases separated the two germline ends. This CDR3 comprises 12 residues. Per the germline V gene, CDR1 is SGHVS and CDR2 is FQNEAQ. Written as DNA, the CDR3 is TGTGCCAGCAGCTTAGTGTCAGGCCCCATATATTTT. As protein: CASSLVSGPIYF.

V is TRBV5-1 and J is TRBJ2-2; 7 nucleotides match TRBD2. This CDR3 spans 15 amino acids. The V gene's germline CDR1 is SGHRS and CDR2 YFSETQ. After removal of 2 bases from V and 6 bases from J, the junction contained 7 bases not matched to a gene. CDR3: CASSLSGMVAGELFF. DNA for the CDR3: TGCGCCAGCAGCTTAAGCGGGATGGTAGCCGGGGAGCTGTTTTTT.

V gene TRBV7-9 combines with J gene TRBJ2-2; 11 positions match TRBD2. V shed 3 bases, J shed 5 bases, and the junction held 8 bases outside the gene matches. From germline, CDR1 is SEHNR and CDR2 FQNEAQ (reference sequence). The CDR3 sequence is 17 residues long. The CDR3 reads CASSFLAGGPETGELFF. The CDR3 nucleotides read TGTGCCAGCAGCTTCTTAGCGGGAGGGCCGGAAACCGGGGAGCTGTTTTTT.

The V call is TRBV15, the J call TRBJ2-3, with D hard to call. CDR1 LNHNV and CDR2 YYDKDF come from the germline V gene (reference sequence). Trimming shortened V by 4 bases and J by 3 bases, and 8 bases separated the two germline ends. This CDR3 has 13 amino acids. The CDR3 spells CATSIGRTDTQYF. The CDR3 DNA follows: TGTGCCACCAGCATTGGCAGGACAGATACGCAGTATTTT. The full variable domain, rest sourced from reference TRBV15 and TRBJ2-3, is DAMVIQNPRYQVTQFGKPVTLSCSQTLNHNVMYWYQQKSSQAPKLLFHYYDKDFNNEADTPDNFQSRRPNTSFCFLDIRSPGLGDTAMYLCATSIGRTDTQYFGPGTRLTVL.

V usage is TRBV27 and J usage is TRBJ2-3; 11 bases align to TRBD2. J was trimmed by 2 bases and V by 6 bases; bases with no gene match: 7. Germline CDR1 and CDR2: MNHEY and SMNVEV (reference sequence). This CDR3 is 16 amino acids long. The CDR3 region is CASRKRLAGITDTQYF. The CDR3 bases are TGTGCCAGCAGAAAACGACTAGCGGGGATCACAGATACGCAGTATTTT.

Here the CDR3 DNA reads TGTGCCAGCAGGGGGACAGGGGTGGGCAGGCAGTACTTC. It yields the protein CASRGTGVGRQYF. This chain uses TRBV2 with TRBJ2-7; 10 nucleotides match TRBD1. With 6 bases clipped from V and 9 bases from J, the junction kept 8 bases outside the gene matches. There are 13 residues in the CDR3. The germline V gene encodes CDR1 SNHLY and CDR2 FYNNEI.

This sequence joins TRBV29-1 and TRBJ1-1; TRBD1 matches 10 bases. Germline V gives CDR1 SQVTM, CDR2 ANQGSEA. J lost 4 bases, V lost 6 bases, and 2 bases had no gene match. The CDR3 spans 12 residues. The CDR3 loop reads CSVDRGSTEAFF. As DNA, the CDR3 is TGCAGCGTGGACAGGGGGTCCACTGAAGCTTTCTTT. Drawing the rest from reference TRBV29-1 and TRBJ1-1, the complete variable domain is SAVISQKPSRDICQRGTSLTIQCQVDSQVTMMFWYRQQPGQSLTLIATANQGSEATYESGFVIDKFPISRPNLTFSTLTVSNMSPEDSSIYLCSVDRGSTEAFFGQGTRLTVV.

The V call is TRBV5-1, the J call TRBJ2-5, with 8 bases that match TRBD2. Trimming took 4 bases from V and 3 from J; bases not matched to a gene: 11. Germline V gives CDR1 SGHRS, CDR2 YFSETQ. CDR3 length: 16 residues. In DNA form, the CDR3 reads TGCGCCAGCAGCCGACTCTGGTCGGGGGGGGAAGAGACCCAGTACTTC. Translation gives CASSRLWSGGEETQYF.

The V call is TRBV6-1, the J call TRBJ2-4; TRBD2 might be the D (5 bases). Germline lookup yields CDR1 MNHNS and CDR2 SASEGT. V lost 6 bases and J 6 bases, leaving 12 bases between the germline ends. This CDR3 has 13 amino acids. Written as DNA, the CDR3 is TGTGCCAGCAGGGCGGATAGCGTAAACATTCAGTACTTC. Translation: CASRADSVNIQYF.

The V gene is TRBV5-1, the J gene TRBJ1-6; TRBD1 matches at 7 bases. This CDR3 has 14 residues. J gave up 6 bases and V 7 bases, and 7 bases lay outside the gene matches. Germline V gene lookup returns CDR1 SGHRS and CDR2 YFSETQ. CDR3: CASRSTGSNSPLHF. CDR3 sequence (DNA): TGCGCCAGCCGATCGACAGGGTCTAATTCACCCCTCCACTTT.

This clone was seen a few times. The chain carries TRBV28 and TRBJ2-7, with TRBD1 matching over 8 bases. Germline CDR1 reads MDHEN; CDR2 reads SYDVKM. The CDR3 spans 11 residues. Trimming cost V 3 bases and J 13 bases; bases outside gene matches: 5. The CDR3 nucleotides are TGTGCCAGCAGTTTCGGGGACAGGCTCTACTTC. It translates to CASSFGDRLYF.

This rearrangement joins TRBV29-1 to TRBJ2-1; TRBD1 agrees at 7 bases. Germline V gene sequence: CDR1 SQVTM, CDR2 ANQGSEA. The ends lost 8 bases at V and 7 bases at J; junction bases unmatched: 2. The CDR3 sequence is 10 residues long. The CDR3: CSTGDNEQFF. CDR3 sequence (DNA): TGCAGCACAGGGGATAATGAGCAGTTCTTC.

This sequence joins TRBV6-4 and TRBJ1-1; D is unresolved. The CDR3 has 15 amino acids. Germline CDR1 MRHNA, CDR2 SNTAGT. V dropped 0 bases and J dropped 3 bases, with 11 bases sitting between them. The CDR3 DNA follows: TGTGCCAGCAGTGACTCGACTGGGGAGTACACTGAAGCTTTCTTT. Translating gives CASSDSTGEYTEAFF.

The V and J genes are TRBV5-1 and TRBJ2-5; 10 nucleotides align to TRBD2. Germline lookup yields CDR1 SGHRS and CDR2 YFSETQ. The CDR3 has 15 amino acids. The ends lost 3 bases at V and 2 bases at J; junction bases unmatched: 4. CDR3 sequence (DNA): TGCGCCAGCAGCTCCGGACTAGCGGTTCAAGAGACCCAGTACTTC. It is translated as CASSSGLAVQETQYF.